One and the same sample provided the 7 T cell receptor beta chains below, sequenced in a study of T cells after yellow fever vaccination. TCRdb re-called the 5' RACE reads with MiXCR, one entry per CDR3 protein. Among approximately 110,000 distinct CDR3 sequences listed, more than 6.5% were seen once. The specimen was CD4+ T cells sorted from PBMCs, collected 10 days after the first yellow fever vaccination. Source of these receptors: a man between 18 and 29 years old who received the YFV17D yellow fever vaccine.

In this sample, this clonotype turned up many times. The chain carries TRBV7-3 and TRBJ2-1; D is unclear. The germline V gene encodes CDR1 SGHTA and CDR2 FQGTGA. The CDR3 runs 15 residues. Between the trimmed V and J ends, which lost 5 bases and 4 bases, there was a span of 15 bases. DNA of the CDR3: TGTGCCAGCAGCCCCTCGGCACAACAATACAATGAGCAGTTCTTC. Translated: CASSPSAQQYNEQFF.

This clonotype was counted between two and nine times. V usage is TRBV20-1 and J usage is TRBJ1-2; D might be TRBD1 (5 bases). V was shortened by 5 bases and J by 1 base, with 14 bases between the two germline ends. CDR3 length equals 14 residues. Germline CDR1 and CDR2: DFQATT and SNEGSKA (reference sequence). The CDR3 protein is CSAPSGTVNYGYTF. CDR3 sequence (DNA): TGCAGTGCTCCAAGCGGGACGGTTAACTATGGCTACACCTTC.

This clonotype was seen ten or more times. This chain links TRBV30 with TRBJ2-5; possibly TRBD1 for D (5 bases). V dropped 4 bases and J dropped 5 bases, with 14 bases sitting between them. CDR3 length equals 13 residues. Germline V gene data show CDR1 as GTSNPN and CDR2 as SVGIG (reference sequence). In DNA form, the CDR3 reads TGTGCCTGGAAATATGCAGGGATGGAGACCCAGTACTTC. As protein: CAWKYAGMETQYF.

This clonotype was seen ten or more times. The rearrangement links TRBV24-1 to TRBJ1-2; possibly TRBD1 for D (6 bases). The V end lost 3 bases, the J end lost 0 bases, and 22 bases lay between the germline ends. The CDR3 has 19 residues. Per germline, CDR1 KGHDR and CDR2 SFDVKD. CDR3 sequence: CATSDPQQGGGPANYGYTF. DNA of the CDR3: TGTGCCACCAGTGATCCCCAACAGGGAGGAGGGCCCGCTAACTATGGCTACACCTTC.

This clonotype was detected many times. V usage is TRBV5-6 and J usage is TRBJ2-6; D unresolved. V was clipped by 0 bases and J by 3 bases, with 16 bases between them. Germline CDR1 SGHDT, CDR2 YYEEEE. The CDR3 is 18 residues long. The CDR3 is CASSLALGESYGANVLTF. CDR3 nucleotide sequence: TGTGCCAGCAGCTTGGCCTTGGGTGAGTCATATGGGGCCAACGTCCTGACTTTC.

With respect to this clonotype: The junction departs from the called germline gene at one end, perhaps through a read error. V gene TRBV5-5 combines with J gene TRBJ1-5, with TRBD1 as a possible D gene (5 bases). The CDR3 is made up of 15 amino acids. Per the germline V gene, CDR1 is SGHKS and CDR2 is YYEKEE (reference sequence). The DNA of the CDR3 is TGTGCCAGCAGCTTGCTGGGGGGGGGAGATCAGACCCAGCATTTT. Its translation is CASSLLGGGDQTQHF.

This clonotype has at least ten counts. V is TRBV4-2 and J is TRBJ2-5; a possible D gene is TRBD2 (5 bases). With 0 bases removed from V and 4 bases from J, the gap between germline ends came to 12 bases. This CDR3 has 15 residues. The V gene's germline CDR1 is LGHNA and CDR2 YNFKEQ. The CDR3 DNA reads as TGTGCCAGCAGCCAAGATTTCCGGGGTGTAGAGACCCAGTACTTC. This codes for CASSQDFRGVETQYF.